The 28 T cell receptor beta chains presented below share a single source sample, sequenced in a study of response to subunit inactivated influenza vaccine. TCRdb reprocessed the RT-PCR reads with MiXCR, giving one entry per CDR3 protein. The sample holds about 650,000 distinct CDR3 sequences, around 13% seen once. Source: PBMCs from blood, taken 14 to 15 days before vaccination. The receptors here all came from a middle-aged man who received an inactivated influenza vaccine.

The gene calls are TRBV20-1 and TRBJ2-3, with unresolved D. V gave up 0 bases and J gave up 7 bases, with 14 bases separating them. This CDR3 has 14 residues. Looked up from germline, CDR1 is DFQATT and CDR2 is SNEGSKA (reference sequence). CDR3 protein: CSARDHLGIHTQYF. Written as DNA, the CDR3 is TGCAGTGCTAGAGATCATCTGGGAATCCATACGCAGTATTTT.

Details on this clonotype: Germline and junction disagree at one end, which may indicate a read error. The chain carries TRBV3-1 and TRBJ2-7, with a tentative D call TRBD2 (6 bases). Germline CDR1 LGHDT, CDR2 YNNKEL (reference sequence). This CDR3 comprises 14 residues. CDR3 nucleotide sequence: TGTGCCTGCAGCGTCCAGGCGGGGTCCTACGAGCAGTACTTC. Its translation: CACSVQAGSYEQYF.

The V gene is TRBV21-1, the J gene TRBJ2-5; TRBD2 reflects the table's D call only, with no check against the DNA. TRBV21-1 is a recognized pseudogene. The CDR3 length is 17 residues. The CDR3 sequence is CASSKMKRELNRETQYF. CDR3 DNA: TGTGCCAGCAGCAAAATGAAGCGGGAGCTAAATCGAGAGACCCAGTACTTC.

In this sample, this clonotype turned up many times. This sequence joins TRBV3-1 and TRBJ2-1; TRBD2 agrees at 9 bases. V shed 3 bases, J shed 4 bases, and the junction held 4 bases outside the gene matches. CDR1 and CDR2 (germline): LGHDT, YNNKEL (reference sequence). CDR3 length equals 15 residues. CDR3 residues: CASSHSGGGYNEQFF. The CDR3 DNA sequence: TGTGCCAGCAGCCATAGCGGGGGAGGGTACAATGAGCAGTTCTTC.

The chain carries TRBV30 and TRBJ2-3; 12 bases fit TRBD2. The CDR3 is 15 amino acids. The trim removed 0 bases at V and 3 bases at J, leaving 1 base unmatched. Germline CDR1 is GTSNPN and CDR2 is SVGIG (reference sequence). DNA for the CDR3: TGTGCCTGGAGTGTAGGACTAGCGGGGACAGATACGCAGTATTTT. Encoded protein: CAWSVGLAGTDTQYF.

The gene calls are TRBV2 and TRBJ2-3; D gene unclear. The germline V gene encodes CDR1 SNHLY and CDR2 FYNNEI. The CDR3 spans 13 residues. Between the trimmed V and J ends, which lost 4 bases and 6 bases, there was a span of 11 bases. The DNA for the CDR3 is TGTGCCAGCAGTGCTATCAGGTCGGATACGCAGTATTTT. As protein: CASSAIRSDTQYF.

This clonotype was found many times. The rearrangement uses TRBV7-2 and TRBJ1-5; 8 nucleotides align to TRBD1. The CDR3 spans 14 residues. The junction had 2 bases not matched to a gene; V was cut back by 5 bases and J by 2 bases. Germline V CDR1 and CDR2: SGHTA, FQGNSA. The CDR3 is CASSPTGGNQPQHF. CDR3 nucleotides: TGTGCCAGCAGCCCGACAGGGGGCAATCAGCCCCAGCATTTT.

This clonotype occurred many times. This chain's CDR3 is CASSPLAGDGNTQYF. CDR3 DNA sequence: TGTGCCAGCAGTCCACTAGCGGGAGACGGGAATACGCAGTATTTT. This chain joins TRBV12-3 or TRBV12-4 and TRBJ2-3, with 11 bases that match TRBD2. The J segment lost 7 bases and the V segment lost 5 bases, leaving 8 bases of the junction unmatched. This CDR3 has 15 amino acids.

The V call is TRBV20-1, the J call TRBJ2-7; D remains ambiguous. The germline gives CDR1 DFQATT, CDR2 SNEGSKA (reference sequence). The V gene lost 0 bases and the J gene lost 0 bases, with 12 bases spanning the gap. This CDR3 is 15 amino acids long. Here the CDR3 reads CSARERRSFSYEQYF. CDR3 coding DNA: TGCAGTGCTAGAGAACGAAGGTCCTTCTCCTACGAGCAGTACTTC.

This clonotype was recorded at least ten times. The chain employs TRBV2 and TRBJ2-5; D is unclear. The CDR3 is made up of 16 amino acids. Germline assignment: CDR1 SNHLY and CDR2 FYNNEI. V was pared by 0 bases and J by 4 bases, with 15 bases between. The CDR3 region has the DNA TGTGCCAGCAGTGAAGCAAGCAAGGGTTTTGGAGAGACCCAGTACTTC. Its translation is CASSEASKGFGETQYF.

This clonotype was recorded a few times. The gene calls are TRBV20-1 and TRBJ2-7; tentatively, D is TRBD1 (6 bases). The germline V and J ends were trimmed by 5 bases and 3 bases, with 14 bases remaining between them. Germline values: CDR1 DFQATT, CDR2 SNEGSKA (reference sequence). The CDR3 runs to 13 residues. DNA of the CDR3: TGCAGTGCTTACAAGGGACATAGCTACGAGCAGTACTTC. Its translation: CSAYKGHSYEQYF.

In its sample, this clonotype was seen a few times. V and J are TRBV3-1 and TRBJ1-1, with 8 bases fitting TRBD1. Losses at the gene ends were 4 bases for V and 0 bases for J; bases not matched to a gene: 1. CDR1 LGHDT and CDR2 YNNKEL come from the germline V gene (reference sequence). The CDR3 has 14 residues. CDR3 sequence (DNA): TGTGCCAGCAGCCGGACAGGGTTGAACACTGAAGCTTTCTTT. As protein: CASSRTGLNTEAFF.

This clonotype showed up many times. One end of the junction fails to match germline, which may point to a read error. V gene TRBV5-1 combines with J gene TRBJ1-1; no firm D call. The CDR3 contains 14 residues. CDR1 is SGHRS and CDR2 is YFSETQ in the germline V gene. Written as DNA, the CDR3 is TGCGCCAGCAGCTTGGCCTTATCGGCAGGCGGTTTTAGCTTT. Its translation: CASSLALSAGGFSF. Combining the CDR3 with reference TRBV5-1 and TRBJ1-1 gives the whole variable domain KAGVTQTPRYLIKTRGQQVTLSCSPISGHRSVSWYQQTPGQGLQFLFEYFSETQRNKGNFPGRFSGRQFSNSRSEMNVSTLELGDSALYLCASSLALSAGGFSFGQGTRLTVV.

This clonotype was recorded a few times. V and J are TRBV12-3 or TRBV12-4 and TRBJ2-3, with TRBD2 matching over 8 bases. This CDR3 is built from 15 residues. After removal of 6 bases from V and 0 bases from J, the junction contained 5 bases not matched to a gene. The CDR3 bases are TGTGCCAGCAGACGTACTAGCGGAAGCACAGATACGCAGTATTTT. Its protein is CASRRTSGSTDTQYF.

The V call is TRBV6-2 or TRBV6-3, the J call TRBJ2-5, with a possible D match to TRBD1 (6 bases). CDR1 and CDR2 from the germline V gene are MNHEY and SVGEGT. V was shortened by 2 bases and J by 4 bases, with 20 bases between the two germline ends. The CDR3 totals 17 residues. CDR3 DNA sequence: TGTGCCAGCAGTTACGATACCCAGGGGCGTAGTCGAGAGACCCAGTACTTC. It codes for CASSYDTQGRSRETQYF.

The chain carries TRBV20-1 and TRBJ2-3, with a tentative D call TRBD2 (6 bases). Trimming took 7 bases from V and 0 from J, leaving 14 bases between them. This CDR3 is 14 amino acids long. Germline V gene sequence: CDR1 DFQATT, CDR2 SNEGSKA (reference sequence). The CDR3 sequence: CSGTPGLSTDTQYF. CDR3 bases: TGCAGTGGGACCCCGGGACTTAGCACAGATACGCAGTATTTT.

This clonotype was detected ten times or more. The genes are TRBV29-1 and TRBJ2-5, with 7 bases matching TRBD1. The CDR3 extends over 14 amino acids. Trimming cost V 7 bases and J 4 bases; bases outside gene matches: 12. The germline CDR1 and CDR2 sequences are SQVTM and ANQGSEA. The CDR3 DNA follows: TGCAGCGCTCAGACAGGGAGTGGCGGAGAGACCCAGTACTTC. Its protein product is CSAQTGSGGETQYF.

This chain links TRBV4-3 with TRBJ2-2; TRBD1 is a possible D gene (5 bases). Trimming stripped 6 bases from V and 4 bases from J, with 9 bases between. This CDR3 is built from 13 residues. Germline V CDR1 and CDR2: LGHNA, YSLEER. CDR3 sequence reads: CASRGPITGELFF. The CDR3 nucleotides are TGCGCCAGCAGGGGGCCGATCACCGGGGAGCTGTTTTTT.

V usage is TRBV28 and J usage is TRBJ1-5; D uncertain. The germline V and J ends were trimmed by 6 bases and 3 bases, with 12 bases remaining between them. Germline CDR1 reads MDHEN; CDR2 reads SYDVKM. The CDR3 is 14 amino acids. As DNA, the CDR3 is TGTGCCAGCAGCCGCACAGAGATCAATCAGCCCCAGCATTTT. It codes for CASSRTEINQPQHF.

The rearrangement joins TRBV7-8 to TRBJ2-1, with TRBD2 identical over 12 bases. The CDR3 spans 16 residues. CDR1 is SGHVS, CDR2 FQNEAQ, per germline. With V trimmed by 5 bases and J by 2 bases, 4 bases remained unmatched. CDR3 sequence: CASSEASGGAYNEQFF. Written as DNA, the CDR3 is TGTGCCAGCAGCGAGGCTAGCGGGGGGGCCTACAATGAGCAGTTCTTC.

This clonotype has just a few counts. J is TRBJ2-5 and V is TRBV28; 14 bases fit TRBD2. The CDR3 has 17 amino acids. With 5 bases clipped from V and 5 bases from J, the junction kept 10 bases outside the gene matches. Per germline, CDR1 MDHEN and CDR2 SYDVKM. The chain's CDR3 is CASSLIRLAGGPETQYF. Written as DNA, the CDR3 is TGTGCCAGCAGTCTCATAAGACTAGCGGGAGGGCCTGAGACCCAGTACTTC.

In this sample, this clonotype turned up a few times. As DNA, the CDR3 is TGTGCCAGCAAAAGGAGGGAGGGACCCTACAATGAGCAGTTCTTC. This gives the protein CASKRREGPYNEQFF. This chain uses TRBV6-2 or TRBV6-3 with TRBJ2-1, with TRBD2 matching 7 bases. This CDR3 is built from 15 residues. Trimming took 7 bases from V and 2 from J; bases not matched to a gene: 8. Germline values: CDR1 MNHEY, CDR2 SVGEGT.

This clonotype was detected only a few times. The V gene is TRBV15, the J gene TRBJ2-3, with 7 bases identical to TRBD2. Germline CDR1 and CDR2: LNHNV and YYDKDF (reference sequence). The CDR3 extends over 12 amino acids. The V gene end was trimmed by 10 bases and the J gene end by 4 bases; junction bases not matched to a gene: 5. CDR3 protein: CARPGGPDTQYF. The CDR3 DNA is TGTGCCAGACCGGGAGGCCCAGATACGCAGTATTTT. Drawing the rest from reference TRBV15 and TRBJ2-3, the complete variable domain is DAMVIQNPRYQVTQFGKPVTLSCSQTLNHNVMYWYQQKSSQAPKLLFHYYDKDFNNEADTPDNFQSRRPNTSFCFLDIRSPGLGDTAMYLCARPGGPDTQYFGPGTRLTVL.

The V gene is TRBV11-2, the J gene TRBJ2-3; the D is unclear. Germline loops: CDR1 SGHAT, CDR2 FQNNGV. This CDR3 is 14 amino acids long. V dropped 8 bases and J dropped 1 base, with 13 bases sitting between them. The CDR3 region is CASSSRIGTDTQYF. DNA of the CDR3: TGTGCCAGCTCTTCCCGTATTGGCACAGATACGCAGTATTTT.

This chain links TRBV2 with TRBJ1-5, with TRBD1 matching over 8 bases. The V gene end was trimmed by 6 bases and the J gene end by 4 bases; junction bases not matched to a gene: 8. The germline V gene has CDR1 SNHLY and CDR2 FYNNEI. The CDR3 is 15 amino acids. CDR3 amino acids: CASSVGQGRNQPQHF. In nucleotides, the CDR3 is TGTGCCAGCAGCGTAGGACAGGGTCGTAATCAGCCCCAGCATTTT.

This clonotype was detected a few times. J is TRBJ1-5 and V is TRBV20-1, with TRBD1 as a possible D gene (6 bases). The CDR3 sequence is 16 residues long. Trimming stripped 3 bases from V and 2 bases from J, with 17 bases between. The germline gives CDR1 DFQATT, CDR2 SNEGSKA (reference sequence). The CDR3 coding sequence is TGCAGTGCTAGCCCCCAGGGGAACAGGGGCAATCAGCCCCAGCATTTT. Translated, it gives CSASPQGNRGNQPQHF.

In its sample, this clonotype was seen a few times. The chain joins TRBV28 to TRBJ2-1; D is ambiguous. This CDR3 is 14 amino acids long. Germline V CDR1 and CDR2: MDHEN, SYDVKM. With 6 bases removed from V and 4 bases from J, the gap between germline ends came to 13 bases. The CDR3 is CASRSGRPYNEQFF. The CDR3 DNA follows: TGTGCCAGCAGGTCGGGCAGGCCGTACAATGAGCAGTTCTTC. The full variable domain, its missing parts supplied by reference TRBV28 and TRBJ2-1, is DVKVTQSSRYLVKRTGEKVFLECVQDMDHENMFWYRQDPGLGLRLIYFSYDVKMKEKGDIPEGYSVSREKKERFSLILESASTNQTSMYLCASRSGRPYNEQFFGPGTRLTVL.

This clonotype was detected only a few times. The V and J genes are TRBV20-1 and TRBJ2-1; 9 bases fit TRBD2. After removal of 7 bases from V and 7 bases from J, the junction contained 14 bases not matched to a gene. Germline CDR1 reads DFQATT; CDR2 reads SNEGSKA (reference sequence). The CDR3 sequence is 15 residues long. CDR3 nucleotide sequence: TGCAGTGGGAAGGCGGGAGGGCCAAAACAGAATGAGCAGTTCTTC. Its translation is CSGKAGGPKQNEQFF.